The next 22 T cell receptor beta chains were all read from a single sample in a study of CD8 T cells in Susac syndrome. Random hexamers served to reverse transcribe about 0.45 to 1 ug RNA. TCRdb reanalysed the immunoSEQ multiplex PCR reads using MiXCR and keeps one entry per CDR3 protein. The sample carries 150,000 to 200,000 distinct CDR3 sequences, around 95% recorded once. Sequencing was carried out using CD4+ T cells from PBMCs. These receptors all come from a human donor in good health.

The gene calls are TRBV19 and TRBJ1-2; D possibly corresponds to TRBD1 (5 bases). The CDR3 totals 12 residues. The V and J ends lost 8 bases and 7 bases respectively, with 14 bases between them. CDR1 and CDR2 (germline): LNHDA, SQIVND (reference sequence). The DNA of the CDR3 is TGTGCCAGTTATCGAGTAGGGGCTGGCTACACCTTC. It specifies CASYRVGAGYTF.

This chain uses TRBV30 with TRBJ1-3; TRBD1 aligns across 8 bases. The CDR3 is 14 residues long. The germline CDR1 and CDR2 sequences are GTSNPN and SVGIG (reference sequence). With V trimmed by 3 bases and J by 11 bases, 12 bases remained unmatched. Here the CDR3 DNA reads TGTGCCTGGAGGGGGCCGGGACAGGAATCATCCATATATTTT. It is translated as CAWRGPGQESSIYF.

The chain links TRBV29-1 to TRBJ1-1, with D possibly being TRBD1 (5 bases). The germline V gene encodes CDR1 SQVTM and CDR2 ANQGSEA. V shed 7 bases and J shed 3 bases, with 15 bases lying between them. The CDR3 runs to 13 residues. CDR3 amino acids: CSARARADTEAFF. CDR3 DNA: TGCAGCGCCCGAGCCAGGGCGGACACTGAAGCTTTCTTT.

The chain links TRBV5-1 to TRBJ1-2; TRBD1 agrees at 12 bases. V dropped 5 bases and J dropped 6; count of bases not matched to a gene: 8. From germline, CDR1 is SGHRS and CDR2 YFSETQ. The CDR3 runs to 15 residues. DNA for the CDR3: TGCGCCAGCAGAGATCCCGGGACAGGGGGCGATGGCTACACCTTC. Protein sequence: CASRDPGTGGDGYTF.

The CDR3 DNA sequence: TGTGCCACCAGTGATTGGGACGGAAAAAGCTCCTACAATGAGCAGTTCTTC. Its protein is CATSDWDGKSSYNEQFF. The chain uses TRBV24-1 and TRBJ2-1; tentatively, D is TRBD1 or TRBD2 (5 bases each). Trimming took 2 bases from V and 0 from J, leaving 13 bases between them. The V gene's germline CDR1 is KGHDR and CDR2 SFDVKD. The CDR3 totals 17 residues.

V and J are TRBV28 and TRBJ2-7; D may be TRBD2 (6 bases). V was trimmed by 3 bases and J by 8 bases, leaving 8 bases between them. CDR3 size: 11 residues. CDR1 MDHEN and CDR2 SYDVKM come from the germline V gene. The DNA of the CDR3 is TGTGCCAGCAGTTTTGCGGGACAGCAGTACTTC. This sequence encodes CASSFAGQQYF.

This chain links TRBV15 with TRBJ2-7; maybe TRBD1 (6 bases). The CDR3 loop spans 15 amino acids. Per germline, CDR1 LNHNV and CDR2 YYDKDF (reference sequence). V was pared by 5 bases and J by 0 bases, with 14 bases between. The CDR3 loop is CATSARQESSYEQYF. As DNA, the CDR3 is TGTGCCACCAGCGCCCGACAGGAGAGCTCCTACGAGCAGTACTTC.

This rearrangement joins TRBV18 to TRBJ2-1, with D perhaps assigned TRBD1 or TRBD2 (5 bases each). The CDR3 is 15 amino acids. In germline, CDR1 is KGHSH, CDR2 LQKENI. Trimming cost V 1 base and J 7 bases, with 14 bases left between them. CDR3 residues: CASSPLRGRSNEQFF. The CDR3 coding sequence is TGTGCCAGCTCACCACTTCGGGGACGAAGTAATGAGCAGTTCTTC.

The chain combines TRBV18 with TRBJ2-1; D remains unclear. The germline V gene has CDR1 KGHSH and CDR2 LQKENI. V lost 3 bases, J lost 0 bases, and 9 bases lay in between. The CDR3 consists of 15 residues. CDR3 bases: TGTGCCAGCTCACCGGCGTCGAGCTCCTACAATGAGCAGTTCTTC. Translated, it gives CASSPASSSYNEQFF.

With regard to this clonotype: The germline gene is not matched at one end of the junction; a read error may be the cause. The rearrangement links TRBV9 to TRBJ2-3, with TRBD1 matching over 7 bases. The V gene's germline CDR1 is SGDLS and CDR2 YYNGEE. The CDR3 covers 15 residues. The CDR3 DNA reads as TGTGCCAACAGCCCTCGACAGGGTGGCACAGATACGCAGTATTTT. Translating it yields CANSPRQGGTDTQYF.

Only one count was recorded for this clonotype. The chain couples TRBV7-9 to TRBJ1-2; 7 bases map to TRBD1. V was clipped by 4 bases and J by 4 bases; unmatched bases: 6. This CDR3 is 14 amino acids long. Germline V gene sequence: CDR1 SEHNR, CDR2 FQNEAQ (reference sequence). The CDR3 loop reads CASSSTGTVYGYTF. CDR3 nucleotides: TGTGCCAGCAGCTCGACCGGGACAGTCTATGGCTACACCTTC.

The V gene is TRBV28, the J gene TRBJ2-3; D might be TRBD2 (7 bases). Trimming cost V 3 bases and J 0 bases, with 19 bases left between them. The CDR3 loop spans 18 amino acids. Germline CDR1 MDHEN, CDR2 SYDVKM. The CDR3 nucleotides read TGTGCCAGCAGTTTTAGTGTTGCGGGGGCATCTAGCACAGATACGCAGTATTTT. Translation gives CASSFSVAGASSTDTQYF.

This rearrangement joins TRBV20-1 to TRBJ2-1, with D uncertain. Germline V CDR1 and CDR2: DFQATT, SNEGSKA (reference sequence). V shed 3 bases and J shed 5 bases, with 14 bases lying between them. The CDR3 runs 14 residues. The CDR3 spells CSARPQVLHNEQFF. CDR3 coding DNA: TGCAGTGCTAGGCCCCAGGTTCTACACAATGAGCAGTTCTTC.

The gene calls are TRBV29-1 and TRBJ1-1; no clear D. The CDR3 spans 11 residues. CDR1 is SQVTM and CDR2 is ANQGSEA in the germline V gene. The V gene lost 4 bases and the J gene lost 5 bases, with 8 bases spanning the gap. Written as DNA, the CDR3 is TGCAGCGTTGTTGGAGATACTGAAGCTTTCTTT. This encodes CSVVGDTEAFF.

V and J are TRBV12-3 or TRBV12-4 and TRBJ2-7; tentative D call: TRBD2 (6 bases). Deletions cut 2 bases from V and 2 bases from J, with 10 bases between. The CDR3 spans 14 residues. The CDR3 spells CASSLRGTAYEQYF. CDR3 nucleotide sequence: TGTGCCAGCAGTTTACGGGGGACCGCCTACGAGCAGTACTTC.

The CDR3 sequence is CASSLEGVGRGADTQYF. Written as DNA, the CDR3 is TGTGCCAGCAGCTTAGAAGGGGTTGGTAGGGGCGCAGATACGCAGTATTTT. This chain uses TRBV11-2 with TRBJ2-3; D might be TRBD1 (5 bases). The CDR3 spans 17 residues. Trimming removed 0 bases at V and 4 bases at J, with 17 bases between. Germline CDR1 reads SGHAT; CDR2 reads FQNNGV.

The CDR3 DNA is TGTGCCAGCAGAGCAACCGGGGGGCCCCAGCATTTT. Translated, it gives CASRATGGPQHF. The chain has TRBV2 and TRBJ1-5, with a weak D call TRBD1 (5 bases). Germline V lookup: CDR1 SNHLY, CDR2 FYNNEI. The CDR3 covers 12 residues. Trimming removed 6 bases from V and 9 bases from J, with 12 bases in between.

This chain links TRBV30 with TRBJ1-4, with a possible D match to TRBD1 (6 bases). Per the germline V gene, CDR1 is GTSNPN and CDR2 is SVGIG (reference sequence). CDR3 length equals 14 residues. Trimming pared 4 bases from V and 6 bases from J, leaving 15 bases between. The CDR3 sequence: CAWNLRTGYEKLFF. In DNA form, the CDR3 reads TGTGCCTGGAATTTGAGAACAGGGTATGAAAAACTGTTTTTT.

The CDR3 loop is CASKPGTGGGQPQHF. CDR3 sequence (DNA): TGTGCCAGCAAGCCCGGGACGGGTGGGGGTCAGCCCCAGCATTTT. The chain combines TRBV2 with TRBJ1-5; D may be TRBD1 (5 bases). Trimming cost V 7 bases and J 6 bases, with 19 bases left between them. There are 15 residues in the CDR3. CDR1 is SNHLY and CDR2 is FYNNEI in the germline V gene. Filled out from reference TRBV2 and TRBJ1-5, the complete variable domain reads EPEVTQTPSHQVTQMGQEVILRCVPISNHLYFYWYRQILGQKVEFLVSFYNNEISEKSEIFDDQFSVERPDGSNFTLKIRSTKLEDSAMYFCASKPGTGGGQPQHFGDGTRLSIL.

The rearrangement uses TRBV5-4 and TRBJ2-7, with a tentative D call TRBD1 (6 bases). CDR1 is SGHNT and CDR2 is YYREEE in the germline V gene (reference sequence). Trimming took off 0 bases at V and 5 bases at J, with 12 bases between the two ends. The CDR3 has 14 residues. For the CDR3, the DNA is TGTGCCAGCAGCTTGGGAACAGGGCCGGACGAGCAGTACTTC. Residues: CASSLGTGPDEQYF.

The chain uses TRBV20-1 and TRBJ1-1; no clear D. The length of the CDR3 is 15 residues. Per germline, CDR1 DFQATT and CDR2 SNEGSKA (reference sequence). Trimming left V 5 bases short and J 1 base short, with 17 bases between. The CDR3 reads CSAQAPGIGNTEAFF. In DNA form, the CDR3 reads TGCAGTGCTCAAGCCCCCGGGATAGGGAACACTGAAGCTTTCTTT.

This clonotype has a single count. The genes are TRBV2 and TRBJ2-5; 7 bases align to TRBD1. With V trimmed by 4 bases and J by 7 bases, 3 bases remained unmatched. Germline loops: CDR1 SNHLY, CDR2 FYNNEI. CDR3 size: 12 residues. The CDR3 bases are TGTGCCAGCAGTGGACAGGGTCGGACCCAGTACTTC. This translates into CASSGQGRTQYF.